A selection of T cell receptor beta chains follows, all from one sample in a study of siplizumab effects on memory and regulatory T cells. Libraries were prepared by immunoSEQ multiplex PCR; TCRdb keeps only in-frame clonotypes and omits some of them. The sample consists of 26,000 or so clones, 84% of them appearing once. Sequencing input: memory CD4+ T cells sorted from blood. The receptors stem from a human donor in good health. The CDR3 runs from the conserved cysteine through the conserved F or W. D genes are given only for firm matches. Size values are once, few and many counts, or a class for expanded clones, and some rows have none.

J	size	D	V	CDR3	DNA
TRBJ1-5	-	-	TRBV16	CASSQGQHQPQHF	TGTGCCAGCAGCCAAGGGCAGCATCAGCCCCAGCATTTT
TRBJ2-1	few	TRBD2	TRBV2	CASKWAGGNEQFF	TGTGCCAGTAAATGGGCGGGAGGAAATGAGCAGTTCTTC
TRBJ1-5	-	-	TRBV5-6	CASRRWGQGSNQPQHF	TGTGCCAGCCGTAGGTGGGGACAAGGGAGCAATCAGCCCCAGCATTTT
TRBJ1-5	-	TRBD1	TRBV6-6	CASSSTSGGMEPQHF	TGTGCCAGCAGTTCTACTTCAGGGGGGATGGAGCCCCAGCATTTT
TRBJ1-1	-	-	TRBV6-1	CASSEGTASNTEAFF	TGTGCCAGCAGTGAAGGTACAGCTTCCAACACTGAAGCTTTCTTT
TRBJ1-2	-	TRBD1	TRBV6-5	CASSYSTGTGAYGYTF	TGTGCCAGCAGTTACTCCACCGGGACAGGCGCTTATGGCTACACCTTC
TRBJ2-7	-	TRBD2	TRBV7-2	CASSLEGTSGSYEQYF	TGTGCCAGCAGCTTAGAAGGGACTAGCGGATCCTACGAGCAGTACTTC
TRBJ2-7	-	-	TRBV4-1	CASSQDSKDTRFLYEQYF	TGCGCCAGCAGCCAAGATTCGAAGGACACCCGGTTCCTCTACGAGCAGTACTTC
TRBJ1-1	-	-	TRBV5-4	CASSLRGWNTEAFF	TGTGCCAGCAGCTTGAGGGGTTGGAACACTGAAGCTTTCTTT
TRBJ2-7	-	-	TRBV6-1	CASVQAYEQYF	TGTGCCAGCGTCCAGGCCTACGAGCAGTACTTC
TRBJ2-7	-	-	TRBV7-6	CASSLAGDEQYF	TGTGCCAGCAGCTTAGCAGGCGACGAGCAATACTTC
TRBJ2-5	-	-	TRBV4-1	CASSQVSQETQYF	TGCGCCAGCAGCCAAGTTAGCCAAGAGACCCAGTACTTC
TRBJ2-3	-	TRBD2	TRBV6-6	CASRGGLGFTDTQYF	TGTGCCAGCAGAGGGGGACTAGGTTTCACAGATACGCAGTATTTT
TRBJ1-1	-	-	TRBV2	CASSVLAVEAFF	TGTGCCAGCAGTGTATTGGCAGTTGAAGCTTTCTTT
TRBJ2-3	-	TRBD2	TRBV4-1	CASSQETGLAGGMADTQYF	TGCGCCAGCAGCCAAGAAACTGGACTAGCGGGAGGGATGGCAGATACGCAGTATTTT
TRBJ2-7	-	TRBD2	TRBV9	CASSVLAGAYEQYF	TGTGCCAGCAGCGTACTAGCGGGAGCCTACGAGCAGTACTTC
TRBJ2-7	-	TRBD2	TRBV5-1	CASSWGTSFGEQYF	TGCGCCAGCAGCTGGGGGACTAGCTTCGGGGAGCAGTACTTC
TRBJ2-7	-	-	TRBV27	CASSPGAGYSYEQYF	TGTGCCAGCAGCCCCGGGGCAGGTTATTCCTACGAGCAGTACTTC
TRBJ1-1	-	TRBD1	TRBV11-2	CASSRQGSEAFF	TGTGCCAGCAGTCGACAGGGCTCTGAAGCTTTCTTT
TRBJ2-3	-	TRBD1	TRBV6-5	CASSLGQGHTDTQYF	TGTGCCAGCAGCCTTGGACAGGGGCACACAGATACGCAGTATTTT
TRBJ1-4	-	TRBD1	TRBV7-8	CASSVTRDSFEKLFF	TGTGCCAGCAGCGTAACCCGGGACAGCTTTGAAAAACTGTTTTTT
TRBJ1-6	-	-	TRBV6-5	CASRRDTINSPLHF	TGTGCCAGCAGGAGGGACACCATCAATTCACCCCTCCACTTT
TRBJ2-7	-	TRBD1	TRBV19	CASSFGTGAYEQYF	TGTGCCAGTAGTTTCGGGACAGGGGCCTACGAGCAGTACTTC
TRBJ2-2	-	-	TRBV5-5	CASTPLQQARTGELFF	TGTGCCAGCACCCCCCTCCAACAGGCTCGGACCGGGGAGCTGTTTTTT
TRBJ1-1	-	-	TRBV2	CASCFDTDSTEAFF	TGTGCCAGCTGCTTCGACACAGACAGCACTGAAGCTTTCTTT
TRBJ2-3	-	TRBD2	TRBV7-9	CASSLVLAGTDTQYF	TGTGCCAGCAGCTTAGTCCTAGCGGGCACAGATACGCAGTATTTT
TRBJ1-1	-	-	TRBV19	CASRGGYTEAFF	TGTGCCAGTAGAGGGGGTTATACTGAAGCTTTCTTT
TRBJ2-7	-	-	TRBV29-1	CSVILTYEQYF	TGCAGCGTAATCCTTACCTACGAGCAGTACTTC
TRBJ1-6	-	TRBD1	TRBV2	CASTSDRGQASPLHF	TGTGCCAGCACTTCGGACAGGGGGCAAGCTTCACCCCTCCACTTT
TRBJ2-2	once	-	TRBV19	CASRLSGELFF	TGTGCCAGTAGACTGAGCGGGGAGCTGTTTTTT
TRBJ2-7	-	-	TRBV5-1	CASSPGPRSYEQYF	TGCGCCAGCAGCCCAGGGCCCCGTTCCTACGAGCAGTACTTC
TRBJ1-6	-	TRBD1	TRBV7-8	CASSLTGQYNSPLHF	TGTGCCAGCAGCTTAACGGGACAGTATAATTCACCCCTCCACTTT
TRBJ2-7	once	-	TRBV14	CASSQLSGSNEQYF	TGTGCCAGCAGCCAACTCTCAGGGAGCAACGAGCAGTACTTC
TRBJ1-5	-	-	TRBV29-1	CSAGGGANQPQHF	TGCAGCGCTGGGGGGGGTGCTAATCAGCCCCAGCATTTT
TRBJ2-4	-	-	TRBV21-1	CASPRTSGRALAKNIQYF	TGTGCCAGCCCCAGGACTAGCGGGAGAGCGTTAGCCAAAAACATTCAGTACTTC
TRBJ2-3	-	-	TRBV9	CASSVASSTDTQYF	TGTGCCAGCAGCGTAGCCAGCAGCACAGATACGCAGTATTTT
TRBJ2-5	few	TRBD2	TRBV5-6	CASSFLTSGRVETQYF	TGTGCCAGCAGCTTTCTGACTAGCGGGAGAGTGGAGACCCAGTACTTC
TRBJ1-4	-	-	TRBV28	CASSLPGLTNEKLFF	TGTGCCAGCAGTTTGCCGGGCCTTACTAATGAAAAACTGTTTTTT
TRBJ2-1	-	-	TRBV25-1	CASRGHNYNEQFF	TGTGCCAGCAGGGGACATAATTACAATGAGCAGTTCTTC
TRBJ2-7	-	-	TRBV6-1	CASSEVLGRAYEQYF	TGTGCCAGCAGTGAAGTACTGGGTCGGGCCTACGAGCAGTACTTC
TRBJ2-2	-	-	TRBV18	CASSPRGVHANTGELFF	TGTGCCAGCTCACCAAGGGGGGTACACGCGAACACCGGGGAGCTGTTTTTT
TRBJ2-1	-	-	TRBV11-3	CASSYKLNEQFF	TGTGCCAGCAGCTATAAGCTGAATGAGCAGTTCTTC
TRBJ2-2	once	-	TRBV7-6	CASSSGVGTGELFF	TGTGCCAGCAGCTCAGGGGTGGGGACCGGGGAGCTGTTTTTT
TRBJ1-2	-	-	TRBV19	CASGGTFVFNYGYTF	TGTGCCAGTGGAGGGACATTCGTATTTAACTATGGCTACACCTTC
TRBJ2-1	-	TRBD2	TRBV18	CASSLGGSSYNEQFF	TGTGCCAGCTCACTCGGCGGGAGCTCCTACAATGAGCAGTTCTTC
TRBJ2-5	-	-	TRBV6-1	CASRTTIFGTQYF	TGTGCCAGCAGGACAACGATATTCGGGACCCAGTACTTC
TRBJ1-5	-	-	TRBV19	CASSRGQAKNQPQHF	TGTGCCAGTAGTAGGGGGCAGGCAAAAAATCAGCCCCAGCATTTT
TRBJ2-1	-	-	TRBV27	CASSSNRGGFEQFF	TGTGCCAGCAGTTCCAACAGAGGGGGGTTTGAGCAGTTCTTC
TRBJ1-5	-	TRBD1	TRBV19	CASSHIGTDNQPQHF	TGTGCCAGTAGTCATATCGGGACAGACAATCAGCCCCAGCATTTT
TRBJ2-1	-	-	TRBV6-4	CASSQDSSYNEQFF	TGTGCCAGCAGCCAGGACAGCTCCTACAATGAGCAGTTCTTC
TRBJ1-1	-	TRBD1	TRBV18	CASSPRDRTMNTEAFF	TGTGCCAGCTCACCGAGGGACAGAACCATGAACACTGAAGCTTTCTTT